Below, 3 T cell receptor beta chains from the same sample are listed, as sequenced in a study of blood T cell repertoires in COVID-19 (TCRdb year 2020). The library relied on the immunoSEQ multiplex PCR assay. Not all clones reach the TCRdb copy of this immuneACCESS table, which keeps in-frame sequences only. Checked studies attribute under half of the gap to unresolved V genes and leave the rest unexplained. The sample records under 300,000 clones, about 90% of which are singletons. Around 3% of the sample is held by the ten biggest clonotypes. The sequenced material came from PBMCs or T cells enriched from blood (not recorded which). Receptors were obtained from a woman aged 40 to 50 with acute COVID-19.

The V and J genes are TRBV11-2 and TRBJ2-7; a possible D gene is TRBD2 (5 bases). V was shortened by 1 base and J by 2 bases, with 9 bases between the two germline ends. The CDR3 length is 14 residues. CDR1 and CDR2 (germline): SGHAT, FQNNGV. Here the CDR3 reads CASSLGALAYEQYF. The CDR3, as DNA: TGTGCCAGCAGCTTAGGTGCACTAGCCTACGAGCAGTACTTC.

This clone was seen a single time. This rearrangement joins TRBV11-2 to TRBJ2-4, with D perhaps TRBD2 (7 bases). The CDR3 has 15 residues. The germline V gene has CDR1 SGHAT and CDR2 FQNNGV. The ends were cut back, 0 bases at V and 5 bases at J, with 11 bases in the middle. The CDR3 bases are TGTGCCAGCAGCTTAGAAGGGGGGGGCCAAAACATTCAGTACTTC. This gives the protein CASSLEGGGQNIQYF.

The chain joins TRBV11-2 to TRBJ2-2, with 12 bases that match TRBD2. Germline V gene data show CDR1 as SGHAT and CDR2 as FQNNGV. The CDR3 length is 16 residues. The J segment lost 7 bases and the V segment lost 1 base, leaving 4 bases of the junction unmatched. Here the CDR3 reads CASSLVTSGSVGELFF. CDR3 DNA sequence: TGTGCCAGCAGCTTAGTGACTAGCGGGAGCGTCGGGGAGCTGTTTTTT.